The 30 T cell receptor beta chains below all came from one sample that was sequenced in a study of T cell clonality in common variable immunodeficiency (dated by TCRdb to the mid-2010s). The library was generated by the immunoSEQ multiplex PCR assay. Sourced from immuneACCESS, this table was stored by TCRdb with only in-frame sequences that have V and J called. A share of the clones is absent; for the studies checked, an unresolved V gene accounts for under half, and the remainder has no known explanation. The table shows some 54,000 clones here, with no singletons. The ten largest account for 2% to 2.5% of the sample. Sequencing was performed on peripheral blood mononuclear cells. The receptors shown here come from a person between 18 and 75 years old in good health.

This clone was seen repeatedly, ten times or more. The observed sequence ends 3 residues before the CDR3 terminus, with the missing tail filled in from the germline J gene. This chain joins TRBV18 and TRBJ2-5; 7 bases agree with TRBD2. The CDR3 contains 15 residues. Germline-derived CDR1 and CDR2 are KGHSH and LQKENI. J gave up 2 bases and V 3 bases, and 6 bases lay outside the gene matches. The chain's CDR3 is CASSPASGGQETQYF. Incomplete CDR3 DNA: TGTGCCAGCTCACCGGCATCCGGGGGGCAAGAGACC.

Details on this clone: Read data end 3 residues before the CDR3 end; the end is taken from the germline J gene. The chain has TRBV18 and TRBJ2-5; no clear D gene. Trimming took off 5 bases at V and 2 bases at J, with 6 bases between the two ends. This CDR3 region has 12 residues. Germline V lookup: CDR1 KGHSH, CDR2 LQKENI. CDR3 bases read: TGTGCCAGCTCAATAGGGCAAGAGACC. This encodes CASSIGQET. In full, the CDR3 is CASSIGQETQYF.

This clone was detected a few times. Sequencing ends 3 residues short of the CDR3 end; the germline J gene provides the rest. The chain combines TRBV7-3 with TRBJ2-2; D unclear. Per the germline V gene, CDR1 is SGHTA and CDR2 is FQGTGA. The CDR3 covers 13 residues. This CDR3 reads CASSPDWNSPLFF. The DNA read from the CDR3 is TGTGCCAGCAGCCCAGACTGGAATTCACCG. Supplemented by reference TRBV7-3 and TRBJ2-2, the full variable domain reads GAGVSQTPSNKVTEKGKYVELRCDPISGHTALYWYRQSLGQGPEFLIYFQGTGAADDSGLPNDRFFAVRPEGSVSTLKIQRTERGDSAVYLCASSPDWNSPLFFGEGSRLTVL.

In its sample, this clone was seen a few times. The CDR3 is cut off 3 residues early in the read; its end comes from the germline J gene. The rearrangement links TRBV7-9 to TRBJ2-7; D is unresolved. CDR3 length: 12 residues. The V end lost 5 bases, the J end lost 6 bases, and 11 bases lay between the germline ends. CDR1 SEHNR and CDR2 FQNEAQ come from the germline V gene (reference sequence). CDR3 region: CASSPGWAEQYF. CDR3 bases read: TGTGCCAGCAGCCCCGGCTGGGCCGAG. Combining the CDR3 with reference TRBV7-9 and TRBJ2-7 gives the whole variable domain DTGVSQNPRHKITKRGQNVTFRCDPISEHNRLYWYRQTLGQGPEFLTYFQNEAQLEKSRLLSDRFSAERPKGSFSTLEIQRTEQGDSAMYLCASSPGWAEQYFGPGTRLTVT.

This clone has at least ten counts. A read error may be the cause here, since a much bigger clone is one base away. With the read ending 3 residues before the CDR3 end, the germline J gene is used to fill in that end. The rearrangement joins TRBV29-1 to TRBJ2-3, with 7 bases matching TRBD2. Per the germline V gene, CDR1 is SQVTM and CDR2 is ANQGSEA. The CDR3 loop spans 13 amino acids. The CDR3 bases that were read are TGCGGCGTCAAGGGCGGGAGTCCAGATACG. This encodes CGVKGGSPDT. From start to end, the CDR3 is CGVKGGSPDTQYF.

This clone was found many times. The CDR3 end lies 3 residues beyond the end of the read and is filled in from the germline J gene. V is TRBV6-1 and J is TRBJ1-2, with a possible D match to TRBD1 (5 bases). The CDR3 loop spans 14 amino acids. The germline CDR1 and CDR2 sequences are MNHNS and SASEGT. V was clipped by 6 bases and J by 4 bases, with 15 bases between them. CDR3 sequence: CASRERGVGYGYTF. The part of the CDR3 DNA that was read is TGTGCCAGCAGGGAAAGGGGAGTTGGCTATGGC.

This clone has a count of ten or more. The CDR3 loop reads CASSYLENTEAFF. The part of the CDR3 DNA that was read is TGTGCCAGCAGTTACTTAGAGAACACTGAA. V usage is TRBV6-7 and J usage is TRBJ1-1; unclear D gene. From the germline J gene comes the end of the CDR3, since the read stops 3 residues before it. TRBV6-7 is an ORF; its function is uncertain. The CDR3 has 13 residues. Trimming pared 1 base from V and 1 base from J, leaving 4 bases between.

This clone was detected many times. The CDR3 bases that were read are TGTGCCAGCAGTGGTACGGGGGGAACCTATGGC. This gives the protein CASSGTGGTYG. The whole CDR3 region reads CASSGTGGTYGYTF. This sequence joins TRBV2 and TRBJ1-2; D might be TRBD1 (5 bases). The read is 3 residues too short to cover the CDR3 end, so that end is filled in from the germline J gene. Germline values: CDR1 SNHLY, CDR2 FYNNEI. V was clipped by 4 bases and J by 4 bases, with 13 bases between them. The CDR3 is 14 residues long.

This clone has a count of ten or more. The DNA ends 3 residues before the CDR3 does, and the rest of the CDR3 is filled in from the germline J gene. The chain carries TRBV28 and TRBJ2-7; 7 bases align to TRBD1. CDR1 and CDR2 from the germline V gene are MDHEN and SYDVKM. CDR3 length equals 12 residues. V was pared by 10 bases and J by 1 base, with 4 bases of the junction left unmatched. CDR3 sequence: CATGQQSYEQYF. The covered CDR3 bases are TGTGCCACGGGACAGCAGTCCTACGAG. Full variable domain (rest looked up from reference TRBV28 and TRBJ2-7): DVKVTQSSRYLVKRTGEKVFLECVQDMDHENMFWYRQDPGLGLRLIYFSYDVKMKEKGDIPEGYSVSREKKERFSLILESASTNQTSMYLCATGQQSYEQYFGPGTRLTVT.

This clone showed up just a few times. The junction and the germline gene differ at one end; a read error may be behind it. With the read ending 3 residues before the CDR3 end, the germline J gene is used to fill in that end. The V and J genes are TRBV30 and TRBJ1-2; perhaps TRBD1 as D (6 bases). The CDR3 covers 18 residues. Germline V gene data show CDR1 as GTSNPN and CDR2 as SVGIG (reference sequence). The CDR3 bases that were read are TGCGCCTCGAGTCCCCGGACAGCAGAAAACGAAGCTAACTATGGC. Amino acid sequence: CASSPRTAENEANYG. The CDR3, in full, reads CASSPRTAENEANYGYTF.

This clone was counted ten times or more. The read stops 3 residues short of the end of the CDR3; the missing end is completed from the germline J gene. This chain uses TRBV19 with TRBJ2-7; a weak D match, TRBD1 (7 bases). The CDR3 contains 14 residues. The ends were cut back, 3 bases at V and 1 base at J, with 10 bases in the middle. In germline, CDR1 is LNHDA, CDR2 SQIVND (reference sequence). The CDR3 is CASSIAGQSYEQYF. CDR3 DNA, as far as it was read: TGTGCCAGTAGTATTGCGGGACAGTCCTACGAG.

This clone was observed many times. The CDR3 extends 3 residues past the end of the read, so its final part is completed from the germline J gene. This sequence joins TRBV20-1 and TRBJ2-3, with 12 bases identical to TRBD2. This CDR3 is 14 amino acids long. Germline V gene lookup returns CDR1 DFQATT and CDR2 SNEGSKA (reference sequence). The V gene end was trimmed by 3 bases and the J gene end by 3 bases; junction bases not matched to a gene: 1. The sequenced CDR3 bases are TGCAGTGCTAGCGGGACTAGCGGGACAGATACG. Translation gives CSASGTSGTDT. Given in full, the CDR3 is CSASGTSGTDTQYF.

This clone has a count of ten or more. The read ends 3 residues early relative to the CDR3; the germline J gene fills the gap. This sequence joins TRBV6-4 and TRBJ2-3, with TRBD2 matching over 7 bases. With V trimmed by 2 bases and J by 2 bases, 1 base remained unmatched. The CDR3 is 14 amino acids. Looked up from germline, CDR1 is MRHNA and CDR2 is SNTAGT. The CDR3 region is CASSDGGDTDTQYF. The sequenced part of the CDR3 DNA is TGTGCCAGCAGTGACGGGGGGGACACAGATACG.

As to this clone: The read is 3 residues too short to cover the CDR3 end, so that end is filled in from the germline J gene. The chain uses TRBV7-9 and TRBJ2-4, with 7 nucleotides matching TRBD1. CDR1 and CDR2 (germline): SEHNR, FQNEAQ (reference sequence). The CDR3 totals 15 residues. The CDR3 sequence: CASSLTQGSSYGQYF. Partial CDR3 DNA: TGTGCCAGCAGCTTAACACAGGGGTCGTCCTATGGT.

This clone was seen at least ten times. The read finishes 3 residues shy of the CDR3 end, and the germline J gene is used to complete it. V is TRBV30 and J is TRBJ1-6; D remains ambiguous. Trimming cost V 1 base and J 4 bases, with 8 bases left between them. This CDR3 is built from 14 residues. Germline V gene lookup returns CDR1 GTSNPN and CDR2 SVGIG (reference sequence). The DNA read from the CDR3 is TGTGCCTGGAGTGGAGGCAGGTATAATTCACCC. It is translated as CAWSGGRYNSP. The whole CDR3 protein reads CAWSGGRYNSPLHF.

This clone was detected many times. The read halts 3 residues ahead of the CDR3 end, with the missing end drawn from the germline J gene. The chain carries TRBV7-3 and TRBJ2-5; D is perhaps TRBD2 (5 bases). The germline V and J ends were trimmed by 1 base and 4 bases, with 13 bases remaining between them. Per germline, CDR1 SGHTA and CDR2 FQGTGA. The CDR3 covers 15 residues. The sequenced CDR3 bases are TGTGCCAGCAGCTTAATACGGGCTAGCCGAGAGACC. Translating gives CASSLIRASRET. The entire CDR3 protein is CASSLIRASRETQYF.

About this clone: The read terminates 3 residues ahead of where the CDR3 ends, so the germline J gene completes it. The chain recombines TRBV2 with TRBJ1-1; D is perhaps TRBD1 (6 bases). Trimming stripped 2 bases from V and 1 base from J, with 11 bases between. Germline CDR1 is SNHLY and CDR2 is FYNNEI. The CDR3 runs to 15 residues. The CDR3 DNA, read in part, is TGTGCCAGCAGTGAACAGGGGAATAAGAACACTGAA. This translates into CASSEQGNKNTE. The whole CDR3 region reads CASSEQGNKNTEAFF.

This clone was counted many times. The CDR3 end is not reached by the read, which stops 3 residues before it; the germline J gene fills it in. The chain has TRBV30 and TRBJ2-5, with TRBD2 matching 12 bases. The CDR3 extends over 17 amino acids. V gave up 0 bases and J gave up 1 base; unmatched junction bases: 6. In germline, CDR1 is GTSNPN, CDR2 SVGIG (reference sequence). This chain's CDR3 is CAWSVLRTSGAQETQYF. CDR3 DNA (partial): TGTGCCTGGAGTGTACTTAGGACTAGCGGGGCCCAAGAGACC.

This clone was counted at least ten times. The read falls 3 residues short of the CDR3 end, and the missing part is taken from the germline J gene. This rearrangement joins TRBV5-5 to TRBJ1-4; no firm D call. V was pared by 3 bases and J by 7 bases, with 10 bases between. Germline V gene data show CDR1 as SGHKS and CDR2 as YYEKEE (reference sequence). The CDR3 has 13 residues. CDR3 loop: CASSSSLSEKLFF. Partial CDR3 DNA: TGTGCCAGCAGCTCGTCTTTATCTGAAAAA.

This clone was observed many times. The sequence runs out 3 residues before the end of the CDR3; the remainder is reconstructed from the germline J gene. V usage is TRBV7-2 and J usage is TRBJ2-1; D is unclear. This CDR3 spans 14 amino acids. Trimming took off 5 bases at V and 1 base at J, with 9 bases between the two ends. CDR1 is SGHTA, CDR2 FQGNSA, per germline. The CDR3 protein is CASSPLLSYNEQFF. The CDR3 DNA, read in part, is TGTGCCAGCAGCCCCCTACTGTCCTACAATGAG.

This clone has a count of ten or more. The read falls 3 residues short of the CDR3 end, and the missing part is taken from the germline J gene. This chain uses TRBV29-1 with TRBJ2-7; D might be TRBD1 (5 bases). V lost 6 bases, J lost 0 bases, and 9 bases lay in between. The germline V gene encodes CDR1 SQVTM and CDR2 ANQGSEA. The CDR3 has 12 residues. The DNA read from the CDR3 is TGCAGCGTGACAGCTAGCTCCTACGAG. Translated: CSVTASSYE. In full, the CDR3 is CSVTASSYEQYF.

Turning to this clone: Read coverage stops 3 residues before the CDR3 terminus; the germline J gene supplies the remainder. The genes are TRBV7-9 and TRBJ2-2; D gene ambiguous. Germline CDR1 SEHNR, CDR2 FQNEAQ (reference sequence). Between the trimmed V and J ends, which lost 8 bases and 3 bases, there was a span of 10 bases. The CDR3 is made up of 13 amino acids. The CDR3 DNA, read in part, is TGTGCCAGCGGGCGTCCGGACACCGGGGAG. Its translation is CASGRPDTGE. The full CDR3 protein reads CASGRPDTGELFF.

There are many counts of this clone. The read finishes 3 residues shy of the CDR3 end, and the germline J gene is used to complete it. The J gene is TRBJ2-5, the V gene TRBV5-1; possible D gene TRBD1, 6 bases. With 2 bases removed from V and 4 bases from J, the gap between germline ends came to 9 bases. Germline-derived CDR1 and CDR2 are SGHRS and YFSETQ. CDR3 length equals 13 residues. CDR3 loop: CASSLQGTETQYF. CDR3 DNA (partial): TGCGCCAGCAGCTTACAGGGTACAGAGACC.

This clone has at least ten counts. The missing CDR3 end, 3 residues past where the read stops, is filled in from the germline J gene. The V call is TRBV7-9, the J call TRBJ2-1, with 7 bases aligning to TRBD1. Trimming cost V 5 bases and J 6 bases; bases outside gene matches: 7. CDR1 and CDR2 from the germline V gene are SEHNR and FQNEAQ (reference sequence). The CDR3 covers 14 residues. The CDR3 DNA, read in part, is TGTGCCAGCAGCAGTCCGACAGGGATCAATGAG. Amino acids: CASSSPTGINE. The entire CDR3 protein is CASSSPTGINEQFF.

The table lists this clone with a few counts. The read terminates 3 residues before the CDR3 end, so the remaining end is supplied by the germline J gene. The genes are TRBV19 and TRBJ2-3; 9 bases are shared with TRBD1. This CDR3 is built from 16 residues. V shed 8 bases and J 3 bases; nucleotides not matched to a gene: 12. The germline V gene has CDR1 LNHDA and CDR2 SQIVND (reference sequence). The covered CDR3 bases are TGTGCCAGTCCTATAGACCCCGGACAGGGGACAGATACG. Translation: CASPIDPGQGTDT. The entire CDR3 protein is CASPIDPGQGTDTQYF.

This clone was observed at least ten times. The read terminates 3 residues ahead of where the CDR3 ends, so the germline J gene completes it. The rearrangement links TRBV29-1 to TRBJ1-1; perhaps TRBD1 as D (6 bases). Germline V gene data show CDR1 as SQVTM and CDR2 as ANQGSEA. V lost 7 bases to trimming and J lost 1 base, with 13 bases between them. This CDR3 has 13 amino acids. CDR3: CSAQGAPNTEAFF. The DNA read from the CDR3 is TGCAGCGCACAGGGCGCCCCGAACACTGAA.

This clone was seen a few times. A much larger clone sits a single nucleotide away, making a read error possible. The read halts 3 residues ahead of the CDR3 end, with the missing end drawn from the germline J gene. J is TRBJ1-4 and V is TRBV11-2; 8 bases fit TRBD1. J was trimmed by 6 bases and V by 5 bases; bases with no gene match: 8. Germline assignment: CDR1 SGHAT and CDR2 FQNNGV. This CDR3 is built from 15 residues. The CDR3 bases that were read are TGTGCCAGCAGCGACGGGACAGGCGCTTATGAAAAA. Translated: CASSDGTGAYEK. The entire CDR3 protein is CASSDGTGAYEKLFF.

This clone was observed many times. The DNA read from the CDR3 is TGTGCCAGCAGCTTAGCTATATCCGGGACTCTCTCCTACGAG. This encodes CASSLAISGTLSYE. The complete CDR3 reads CASSLAISGTLSYEQYF. V gene TRBV7-2 combines with J gene TRBJ2-7, with D perhaps TRBD2 (6 bases). The CDR3 end falls 3 residues outside the read, so it is completed with the germline J gene. The CDR3 has 17 residues. CDR1 and CDR2 (germline): SGHTA, FQGNSA. With 0 bases removed from V and 0 bases from J, the gap between germline ends came to 15 bases. Looking up the rest from reference TRBV7-2 and TRBJ2-7 gives the full variable domain: GAGVSQSPSNKVTEKGKDVELRCDPISGHTALYWYRQSLGQGLEFLIYFQGNSAPDKSGLPSDRFSAERTGGSVSTLTIQRTQQEDSAVYLCASSLAISGTLSYEQYFGPGTRLTVT.

This clone was counted a few times. The CDR3 extends 3 residues past the end of the read, so its final part is completed from the germline J gene. The chain is built from TRBV7-2 and TRBJ1-2; 9 bases fit TRBD1. V shed 6 bases, J shed 4 bases, and the junction held 3 bases outside the gene matches. CDR3 length: 13 residues. Germline assignment: CDR1 SGHTA and CDR2 FQGNSA. The CDR3: CASRLTGGYGYTF. CDR3 DNA, as far as it was read: TGTGCCAGCAGACTGACAGGGGGCTATGGC.

This clone has only a few counts. The read finishes 3 residues shy of the CDR3 end, and the germline J gene is used to complete it. The V gene is TRBV18, the J gene TRBJ2-7, with 12 bases aligning to TRBD2. Germline CDR1 and CDR2: KGHSH and LQKENI. The V gene end was trimmed by 2 bases and the J gene end by 4 bases; junction bases not matched to a gene: 3. The CDR3 loop spans 15 amino acids. This chain's CDR3 is CASSPASGGVYEQYF. CDR3 bases read: TGTGCCAGCTCACCAGCTAGCGGGGGGGTTTACGAG.